This TCR beta chain stems from a study of blood T cells in healthy people across ages. Turning to the study itself: Researchers report that template switching captured about one barcoded beta molecule per two T cells.

Trimming removed 3 bases at V and 5 bases at J, with 8 bases between. In germline, CDR1 is SGHRS, CDR2 YFSETQ. The CDR3 covers 12 residues. A few counts support this clonotype. Combining a sample-barcoded 5' primer with a J-beta primer mix, a second PCR ran for roughly 7 to 12 cycles. Unique molecular identifiers of 12 random nucleotides labeled each cDNA. TCRdb re-called the 5' RACE reads through MiXCR, storing one row per CDR3 protein. The sample consists of 920,000 or so distinct CDR3 sequences, 45% of them appearing once. The sequence was collected from a woman aged 55 to 70 in good health. The V call is TRBV5-1, the J call TRBJ1-2; D not resolved. Sample: blood. The CDR3 DNA sequence: TGCGCCAGCAGCTCCTCACGTTATGGCTACACCTTC. Its translation is CASSSSRYGYTF.